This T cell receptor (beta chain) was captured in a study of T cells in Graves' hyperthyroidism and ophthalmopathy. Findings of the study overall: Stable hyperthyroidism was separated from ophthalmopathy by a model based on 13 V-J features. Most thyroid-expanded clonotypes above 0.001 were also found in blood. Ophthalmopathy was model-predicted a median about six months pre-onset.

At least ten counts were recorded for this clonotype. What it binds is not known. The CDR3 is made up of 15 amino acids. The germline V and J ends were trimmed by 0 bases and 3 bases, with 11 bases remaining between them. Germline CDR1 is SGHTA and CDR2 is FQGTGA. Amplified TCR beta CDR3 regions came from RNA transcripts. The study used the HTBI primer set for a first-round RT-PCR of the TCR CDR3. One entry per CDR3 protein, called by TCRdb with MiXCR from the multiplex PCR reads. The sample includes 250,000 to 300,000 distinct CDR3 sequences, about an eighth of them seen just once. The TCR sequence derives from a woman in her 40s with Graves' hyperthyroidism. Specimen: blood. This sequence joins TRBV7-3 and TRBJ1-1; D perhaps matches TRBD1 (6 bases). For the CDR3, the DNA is TGTGCCAGCAGCTTAACTGGGGGGCAGGACACTGAAGCTTTCTTT. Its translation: CASSLTGGQDTEAFF.